One and the same sample provided the 8 T cell receptor beta chains below, sequenced in a study of neurological immune-mediated disorders. TCRdb fed the 5' RACE reads into MiXCR, producing one record per CDR3 protein. The sample lists 50,000 or so distinct CDR3 sequences; 11% were seen once. Sequences were obtained from PBMCs. The receptors here all came from a man in his 60s in good health.

This clonotype was seen a few times. This chain joins TRBV7-2 and TRBJ2-1; D is unclear. Germline V CDR1 and CDR2: SGHTA, FQGNSA. This CDR3 comprises 15 residues. The ends were cut back, 0 bases at V and 1 base at J, with 7 bases in the middle. The CDR3 is CASSLAWGSYNEQFF. DNA for the CDR3: TGTGCCAGCAGCTTAGCTTGGGGATCCTACAATGAGCAGTTCTTC. Full variable domain (remainder filled in from reference TRBV7-2 and TRBJ2-1): GAGVSQSPSNKVTEKGKDVELRCDPISGHTALYWYRQSLGQGLEFLIYFQGNSAPDKSGLPSDRFSAERTGGSVSTLTIQRTQQEDSAVYLCASSLAWGSYNEQFFGPGTRLTVL.

For this clonotype: Germline and junction disagree at one end, which may indicate a read error. J is TRBJ1-1 and V is TRBV29-1; unclear D gene. CDR1 and CDR2 (germline): SQVTM, ANQGSEA. The CDR3 has 13 amino acids. CDR3 sequence (DNA): TGTAGCGTGTCACACGAGGGCGGCACTGATGCTTTCTTT. This gives the protein CSVSHEGGTDAFF.

In this sample, this clonotype turned up many times. V gene TRBV7-2 combines with J gene TRBJ2-7; D gene ambiguous. Trimming took 1 base from V and 2 from J, leaving 6 bases between them. The germline gives CDR1 SGHTA, CDR2 FQGNSA. The CDR3 length is 13 residues. CDR3 amino acids: CASSLGQPYEQYF. The CDR3 bases are TGTGCCAGCAGCTTAGGGCAGCCCTACGAGCAGTACTTC.

This clonotype has a count of ten or more. The V and J genes are TRBV5-1 and TRBJ1-5, with D maybe TRBD1 (5 bases). Germline CDR1 reads SGHRS; CDR2 reads YFSETQ. V dropped 2 bases and J dropped 1 base, with 7 bases sitting between them. The CDR3 loop spans 14 amino acids. CDR3 residues: CASSFGGSNQPQHF. The CDR3, as DNA: TGCGCCAGCAGCTTCGGGGGGAGCAATCAGCCCCAGCATTTT. Looking up the rest from reference TRBV5-1 and TRBJ1-5 gives the full variable domain: KAGVTQTPRYLIKTRGQQVTLSCSPISGHRSVSWYQQTPGQGLQFLFEYFSETQRNKGNFPGRFSGRQFSNSRSEMNVSTLELGDSALYLCASSFGGSNQPQHFGDGTRLSIL.

This clonotype has ten or more counts. V gene TRBV20-1 combines with J gene TRBJ1-2; perhaps TRBD1 as D (6 bases). V lost 6 bases and J 0 bases, leaving 14 bases between the germline ends. Germline loops: CDR1 DFQATT, CDR2 SNEGSKA (reference sequence). The CDR3 loop spans 14 amino acids. CDR3 protein: CSAGKQGANYGYTF. The DNA of the CDR3 is TGCAGTGCGGGAAAACAGGGAGCTAACTATGGCTACACCTTC.

This clonotype has a count of ten or more. The chain is built from TRBV7-2 and TRBJ2-5, with 8 bases identical to TRBD2. Trimming cost V 6 bases and J 7 bases; bases outside gene matches: 10. The CDR3 length is 14 residues. Germline assignment: CDR1 SGHTA and CDR2 FQGNSA. The CDR3: CASSPPGRGGTQYF. In nucleotides, the CDR3 is TGTGCCAGCAGTCCACCGGGCCGGGGGGGGACCCAGTACTTC.

This clonotype showed up many times. The CDR3 nucleotides are TGTGCCAGCAGTCCCTTTAGGGACAGCTCCTACGAGCAGTACTTC. Protein: CASSPFRDSSYEQYF. J is TRBJ2-7 and V is TRBV28; 7 bases map to TRBD1. The CDR3 contains 15 residues. J lost 0 bases, V lost 5 bases, and 7 bases had no gene match. Germline lookup yields CDR1 MDHEN and CDR2 SYDVKM.

This clonotype was detected many times. This chain links TRBV20-1 with TRBJ1-1; unclear D gene. Trimming stripped 0 bases from V and 1 base from J, with 12 bases between. CDR1 DFQATT and CDR2 SNEGSKA come from the germline V gene (reference sequence). This CDR3 comprises 15 residues. The CDR3 is CSARDFRKGNTEAFF. The CDR3 region has the DNA TGCAGTGCTAGAGACTTTCGGAAAGGGAACACTGAAGCTTTCTTT.